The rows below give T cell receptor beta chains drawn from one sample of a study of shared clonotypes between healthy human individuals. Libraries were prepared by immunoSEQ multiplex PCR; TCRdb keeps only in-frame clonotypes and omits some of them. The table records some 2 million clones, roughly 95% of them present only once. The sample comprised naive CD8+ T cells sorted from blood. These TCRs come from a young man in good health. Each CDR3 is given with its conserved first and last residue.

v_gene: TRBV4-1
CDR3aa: CASSPGQGLYEQYF

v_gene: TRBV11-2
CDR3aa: CASSSPTWQETQYF

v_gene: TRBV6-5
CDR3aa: CASRGPEAFF

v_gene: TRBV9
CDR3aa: CASSAHRDQGSTEAFF

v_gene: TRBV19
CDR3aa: CASSTQGQGFYSNQPQHF

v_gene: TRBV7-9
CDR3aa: CASSPTLGTESYEQYF

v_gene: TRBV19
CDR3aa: CASSMTGYGYTF

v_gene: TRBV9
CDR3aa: CASSLGLAAEQYF

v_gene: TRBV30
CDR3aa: CAWSVGPGYEQYF

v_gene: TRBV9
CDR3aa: CASSVALHTEAFF

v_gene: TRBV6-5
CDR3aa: CASSLEILADTQYF

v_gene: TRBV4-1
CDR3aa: CASSHPGEYEQYF

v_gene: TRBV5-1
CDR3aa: CASSGTQGVAYNEQFF

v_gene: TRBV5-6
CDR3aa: CASSLGLGGEPQYF

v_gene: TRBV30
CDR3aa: CAWTLGTEQFF

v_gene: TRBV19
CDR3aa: CASSTQGYNEQFF

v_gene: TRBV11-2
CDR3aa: CASSLVPGGSFGETQYF

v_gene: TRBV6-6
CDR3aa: CASSYSDRATDTQYF

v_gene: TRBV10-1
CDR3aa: CASSVGRGYEQYF

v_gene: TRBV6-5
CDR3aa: CASSLGHSPYEQYF

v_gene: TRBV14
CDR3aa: CASSRSEETQYF

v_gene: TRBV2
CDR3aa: CASSEGGGESSYEQYF

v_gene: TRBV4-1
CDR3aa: CASSNTGGGYGYTF

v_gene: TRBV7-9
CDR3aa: CASSWGTAPGGYGYTF

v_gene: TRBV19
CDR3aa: CASSIQGARNTGELFF

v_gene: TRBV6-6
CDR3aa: CASSYIGQSYEQYF

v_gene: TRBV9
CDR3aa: CASSVDSGGAAYEQYF

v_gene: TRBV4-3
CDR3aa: CASSQAARGTDTQYF

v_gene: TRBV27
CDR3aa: CASSPQGGELFF

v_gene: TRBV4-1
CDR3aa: CASSQSLAGALYEQYF

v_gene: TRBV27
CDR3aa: CASSLYYGQGPYEQYF

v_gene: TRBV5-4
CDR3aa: CASSLAGQGGYEQYF

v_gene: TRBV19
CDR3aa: CASSDPGGDGYTF

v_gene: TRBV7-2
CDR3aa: CASSLVTGAETQYF

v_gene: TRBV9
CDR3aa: CASSLAGDRYEQYF

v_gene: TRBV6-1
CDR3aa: CASSEVDGQTSTDTQYF

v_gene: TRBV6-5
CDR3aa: CASRYVRGSEAFF

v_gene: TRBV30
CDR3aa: CAWSVSDTAEAFF

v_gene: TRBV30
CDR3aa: CAWGPEAAFSYEQYF

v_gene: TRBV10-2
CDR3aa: CASSESEREQYF

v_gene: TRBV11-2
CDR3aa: CASSLEGGNAGNTIYF